This TCR beta chain originates from a study of blood T cell repertoires in COVID-19. Patients in Seattle were enrolled during active infection, then followed longitudinally. Study processing details: Reference gene primers were amplified, and this amplification served to estimate nucleated cell counts. TCRdb's table, derived via immunoSEQ multiplex PCR, lists solely in-frame clones and lacks some. V, J and clone size are taken as reported in that table, and D and trimming were inferred from the DNA itself. The table lists 200,000 to 250,000 clones, about four fifths of them singletons, with roughly 8% in the top ten. Germline V gene sequence: CDR1 MDHEN, CDR2 SYDVKM. The CDR3 is 17 residues long. Trimming pared 5 bases from V and 5 bases from J, leaving 25 bases between.

The sequenced sample was peripheral blood. The rearrangement links TRBV28 to TRBJ2-7, with a possible D match to TRBD2 (6 bases). The TCR was taken from a woman aged 80 or over with COVID-19, enrolled during active disease. This chain's CDR3 is CASSAYGGTASKNEQYF. In DNA form, the CDR3 reads TGTGCCAGCAGTGCCTATGGCGGGACTGCGAGCAAGAACGAGCAGTACTTC.